This T cell receptor beta chain comes out of a study of blood T cell repertoires in COVID-19. Study-level background: The samples span acute and convalescent COVID-19 from the United States, Italy and Spain.

Only in-frame clones appear in the TCRdb table, and some are missing; sequencing was by immunoSEQ multiplex PCR. The sample consists of roughly 330,000 clones, over 75% of them appearing once. This CDR3 is built from 18 residues. In germline, CDR1 is SGHDN, CDR2 FVKESK. Trimming took off 4 bases at V and 2 bases at J, with 23 bases between the two ends. The sequence was collected from a woman in her twenties or thirties who had recovered from COVID-19. The material sequenced was PBMCs or T cells enriched from blood (not recorded which). J is TRBJ1-2 and V is TRBV14, with D possibly being TRBD1 (6 bases). DNA for the CDR3: TGTGCCAGCAGCCCTAACGAAGGATGGGGGGGCGTGAACTATGGCTACACCTTC. Translated, it gives CASSPNEGWGGVNYGYTF.